These T cell receptor beta chains were read from a single sample in a study of shared clonotypes between healthy human individuals. Sequenced by immunoSEQ multiplex PCR; TCRdb stores in-frame clones only, minus some. Here the sample spans about 2 million clones, about 94% being singletons. The source material was naive CD8+ T cells sorted from blood. The receptors shown here come from a man between 18 and 35 years old in good health. Both conserved end residues are part of each CDR3. The D gene is left open where the match is weak. Rows may omit the clone size; those that give it use once, few, many or a size class.

CDR3nt | CDR3aa | v_gene | abundance | d_gene | j_gene
TGTGCCAGCAGTGAAGCGGGGGTCTCCTACAATGAGCAGTTCTTC | CASSEAGVSYNEQFF | TRBV6-1 | . | . | TRBJ2-1
TGTGCCTGGAGTGATAATAGCAATCAGCCCCAGCATTTT | CAWSDNSNQPQHF | TRBV30 | . | . | TRBJ1-5
TGTGCCAGCAGTGAAGACCAGCGGGAGAGCTACAATGAGCAGTTCTTC | CASSEDQRESYNEQFF | TRBV2 | . | TRBD2 | TRBJ2-1
TGTGCCAGCAGCTTAGCACCGGATACGCAGTATTTT | CASSLAPDTQYF | TRBV13 | . | . | TRBJ2-3
TGTGCCAGCAGCCTAAATGCCGGGACAGGGGCAGATGAGCAGTTCTTC | CASSLNAGTGADEQFF | TRBV7-9 | . | TRBD1 | TRBJ2-1
TGTGCCAGCAGTTTACTAGGTAGCTATGGCTACACCTTC | CASSLLGSYGYTF | TRBV28 | . | . | TRBJ1-2
TGTGCCATCAGTGAGACCTTAGCGGGGGGAATCACAGATACGCAGTATTTT | CAISETLAGGITDTQYF | TRBV10-3 | once | TRBD2 | TRBJ2-3
TGTGCCAGCAGACGGACCCTCGGCACCGGGGAGCTGTTTTTT | CASRRTLGTGELFF | TRBV6-5 | . | . | TRBJ2-2
TGTGCCAGCAGCTTGGCGGGGCCTTCCTACGAGCAGTACTTC | CASSLAGPSYEQYF | TRBV5-4 | . | . | TRBJ2-7
TGTGCCAGCAGCTTGGGGACTAGCGGATGGGGCTTGAACGAGCAGTACTTC | CASSLGTSGWGLNEQYF | TRBV11-2 | . | TRBD2 | TRBJ2-7
TGCGCCAGCAGCCAAGATAGGGGTAGCCGTGAGCAGTTCTTC | CASSQDRGSREQFF | TRBV4-3 | . | . | TRBJ2-1
TGTGCCAGCAGGCCTGGGACACACGCTTGGGACGAGCAGTACTTC | CASRPGTHAWDEQYF | TRBV27 | once | . | TRBJ2-7
TGTGCCATCAGTGGGCCACAGGAGGAACGGGACCTAAACTATGGCTACACCTTC | CAISGPQEERDLNYGYTF | TRBV10-3 | . | . | TRBJ1-2
TGTGCCAGCAGCTCGCCCGGAAGTAGAGACGAGCAGTACTTC | CASSSPGSRDEQYF | TRBV11-2 | . | . | TRBJ2-7
TGCGCCAGCAGCTTGGAGGAAGAGACCCAGTACTTC | CASSLEEETQYF | TRBV5-1 | . | . | TRBJ2-5
TGTGCCAGCAGTACAACAGGGGGGAATCAGCCCCAGCATTTT | CASSTTGGNQPQHF | TRBV27 | . | TRBD1 | TRBJ1-5
TGCGCCAGCAACCCCAGCGGACCAGGGAACATTCAGTACTTC | CASNPSGPGNIQYF | TRBV5-1 | . | . | TRBJ2-4
TGCGCCAGCAGGCCCTTTGGGGGGGGACCCTACGAGCAGTACTTC | CASRPFGGGPYEQYF | TRBV5-1 | . | TRBD2 | TRBJ2-7
TGTGCCAGCAGCGAGGGGACAGGGGTTTATGAGGGTTCTATGTATGGCTACACCTTC | CASSEGTGVYEGSMYGYTF | TRBV5-6 | . | TRBD1 | TRBJ1-2
TGCAGCGTTGAAGATCCACAGAACACTGAAGCTTTCTTT | CSVEDPQNTEAFF | TRBV29-1 | . | . | TRBJ1-1
TGTGCCAGCAGTGATAGCCAAGAGACCCAGTACTTC | CASSDSQETQYF | TRBV2 | . | . | TRBJ2-5
TGTGCCAGCAGTCCAGGACAGTCCAGGGAGACCCAGTACTTC | CASSPGQSRETQYF | TRBV28 | . | . | TRBJ2-5
TGTGCCAGCAGTTACTCGAATGCAGGGGAGAGGTACGGCTACACCTTC | CASSYSNAGERYGYTF | TRBV6-5 | once | . | TRBJ1-2
TGTGCCAGCTCACCGACTGAGACCTACGAGCAGTACTTC | CASSPTETYEQYF | TRBV18 | . | . | TRBJ2-7
TGTGCCAGTAGTACTCCCGACAGGGGATATAGCAATCAGCCCCAGCATTTT | CASSTPDRGYSNQPQHF | TRBV19 | . | TRBD1 | TRBJ1-5
TGCAGCGTTCAAGGGGGGGATGGCTACACCTTC | CSVQGGDGYTF | TRBV29-1 | . | . | TRBJ1-2